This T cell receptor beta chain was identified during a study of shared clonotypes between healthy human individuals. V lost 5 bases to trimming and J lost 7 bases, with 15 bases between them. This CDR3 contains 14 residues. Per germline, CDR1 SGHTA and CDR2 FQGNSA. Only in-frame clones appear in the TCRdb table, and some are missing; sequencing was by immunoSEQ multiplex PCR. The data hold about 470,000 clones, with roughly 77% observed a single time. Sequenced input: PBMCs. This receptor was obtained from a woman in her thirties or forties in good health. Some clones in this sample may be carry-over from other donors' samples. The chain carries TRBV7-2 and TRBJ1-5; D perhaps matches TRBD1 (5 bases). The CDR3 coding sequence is TGTGCCAGCAGCCCGTACAGGACGTACCAGCCCCAGCATTTT. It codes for CASSPYRTYQPQHF.